This entry lists 12 T cell receptor beta chains sequenced from one sample in a study of CD8+ T cells in alopecia areata. RNA was isolated and reverse transcribed to cDNA, the sequencing template. Profiled with immunoSEQ multiplex PCR; TCRdb holds only in-frame clones, not every one. This sample has fewer than 250,000 clones; roughly 60% occur once, and the top ten carry 0.85% to 1.3%. Treatment noted: oral pan-JAK inhibitor, 5-10 mg twice daily. The source was CD4+ T cells sorted from blood, collected at week 24, from a patient treated with tofacitinib. These receptors were taken from a human donor with alopecia areata.

The chain is built from TRBV7-2 and TRBJ1-5, with D unresolved. Germline V lookup: CDR1 SGHTA, CDR2 FQGNSA. V dropped 1 base and J dropped 8 bases, with 12 bases sitting between them. The CDR3 has 14 residues. The CDR3 region has the DNA TGTGCCAGCAGCTTAGTACATGGACGTGAGCCCCAGCATTTT. Translating it yields CASSLVHGREPQHF.

Only a few counts were recorded for this clone. The chain has TRBV28 and TRBJ1-2; weak D call: TRBD1 (5 bases). Trimming removed 5 bases at V and 3 bases at J, with 10 bases between. Germline assignment: CDR1 MDHEN and CDR2 SYDVKM. The length of the CDR3 is 13 residues. The CDR3 here is CASSASGHYGYTF. The CDR3 nucleotides read TGTGCCAGCAGTGCATCAGGGCACTATGGCTACACCTTC.

The CDR3 sequence: CATSRVGGPYEQYF. The CDR3 DNA reads as TGTGCCACCAGCAGAGTTGGAGGTCCCTACGAGCAGTACTTC. The rearrangement joins TRBV15 to TRBJ2-7, with a possible D match to TRBD2 (5 bases). This CDR3 is 14 amino acids long. The germline V gene has CDR1 LNHNV and CDR2 YYDKDF (reference sequence). Deletions cut 1 base from V and 2 bases from J, with 9 bases between.

The CDR3 spells CSATGNSGANVLTF. The CDR3 DNA reads as TGCAGCGCAACAGGGAACTCTGGGGCCAACGTCCTGACTTTC. This chain links TRBV29-1 with TRBJ2-6, with D perhaps matching TRBD1 (6 bases). The CDR3 runs 14 residues. Germline-derived CDR1 and CDR2 are SQVTM and ANQGSEA. V lost 7 bases and J 0 bases, leaving 10 bases between the germline ends.

The V and J genes are TRBV10-3 and TRBJ2-7; 8 bases fit TRBD1. Germline CDR1 ENHRY, CDR2 SYGVKD. The CDR3 runs to 15 residues. V dropped 2 bases and J dropped 0; count of bases not matched to a gene: 3. The CDR3 sequence: CAISERDRSSYEQYF. The CDR3 region has the DNA TGTGCCATCAGTGAGCGGGACAGGAGCTCCTACGAGCAGTACTTC.

The J gene is TRBJ1-5, the V gene TRBV6-5, with 9 bases aligning to TRBD1. The CDR3 runs 14 residues. J lost 7 bases, V lost 10 bases, and 11 bases had no gene match. Germline V gives CDR1 MNHEY, CDR2 SVGAGI. For the CDR3, the DNA is TGTGCCACCGCCTGGGACAGGGAGGGCCAGCCCCAGCATTTT. This sequence encodes CATAWDREGQPQHF.

This clone has more than one count but fewer than ten. Here the CDR3 DNA reads TGCAGCGTTGCTGAGCAGGTCCATCAGCCCCAGCATTTT. Translating gives CSVAEQVHQPQHF. The chain combines TRBV29-1 with TRBJ1-5, with D unresolved. This CDR3 is 13 amino acids long. Germline V CDR1 and CDR2: SQVTM, ANQGSEA. V gave up 4 bases and J gave up 5 bases, with 12 bases separating them. Supplemented by reference TRBV29-1 and TRBJ1-5, the full variable domain reads SAVISQKPSRDICQRGTSLTIQCQVDSQVTMMFWYRQQPGQSLTLIATANQGSEATYESGFVIDKFPISRPNLTFSTLTVSNMSPEDSSIYLCSVAEQVHQPQHFGDGTRLSIL.

This clone was recorded a few times. The rearrangement uses TRBV2 and TRBJ2-4; D may be TRBD2 (5 bases). Germline CDR1 and CDR2: SNHLY and FYNNEI. The V and J ends lost 7 bases and 7 bases respectively, with 11 bases between them. The CDR3 covers 12 residues. The chain's CDR3 is CASIGEGNIQYF. The CDR3 nucleotides are TGTGCCAGCATCGGAGAGGGTAACATTCAGTACTTC.

The rearrangement uses TRBV28 and TRBJ2-7; D call uncertain. CDR3 length equals 11 residues. Germline V gene data show CDR1 as MDHEN and CDR2 as SYDVKM. Trimming cost V 5 bases and J 7 bases, with 9 bases left between them. The chain's CDR3 is CASSNWGEQYF. CDR3 nucleotides: TGTGCCAGCAGTAACTGGGGAGAGCAGTACTTC.

This clone was counted between two and nine times. V is TRBV20-1 and J is TRBJ2-3; D ambiguous. The CDR3 has 11 residues. V was cut by 6 bases and J by 6 bases, with 10 bases left in between. Germline V CDR1 and CDR2: DFQATT, SNEGSKA (reference sequence). This CDR3 reads CSAHLLDTQYF. The CDR3 coding sequence is TGCAGTGCCCACCTATTGGATACGCAGTATTTT.

The chain is built from TRBV7-2 and TRBJ1-6; 9 positions agree with TRBD1. There are 17 residues in the CDR3. Germline lookup yields CDR1 SGHTA and CDR2 FQGNSA. After removal of 5 bases from V and 4 bases from J, the junction contained 9 bases not matched to a gene. This CDR3 is CASSTLPGQGYNSPLHF. The CDR3 coding sequence is TGTGCCAGCAGCACTCTCCCTGGACAGGGGTATAATTCACCCCTCCACTTT.

The chain links TRBV30 to TRBJ2-3; TRBD1 aligns across 9 bases. This CDR3 has 13 amino acids. CDR1 GTSNPN and CDR2 SVGIG come from the germline V gene (reference sequence). V lost 5 bases and J lost 11; bases outside the gene matches: 11. CDR3 sequence (DNA): TGTGCCTGGGCACCCGGACAGGGGATCGGGCAGTATTTT. It encodes CAWAPGQGIGQYF.